This T cell receptor beta chain originates from a study of blood T cells in healthy people across ages. Comments on this clonotype: A much more abundant neighbour one base away suggests this may be a read error.

A second PCR, run for roughly 7 to 12 cycles, used a sample-barcoded 5' primer plus a J-beta primer mix. In TCRdb, the 5' RACE reads were re-called with MiXCR into one record per CDR3 protein. The top ten clones hold about 13% of a sample with some 670,000 distinct CDR3 sequences, about 50% of them seen once. The CDR3 covers 14 residues. Between the trimmed V and J ends, which lost 5 bases and 7 bases, there was a span of 18 bases. The germline CDR1 and CDR2 sequences are SGHTA and FQGNSA. The sequence derives from a woman of 80 years or more in good health. Sequences were obtained from blood. The chain links TRBV7-2 to TRBJ2-7; D is possibly TRBD1 (6 bases). CDR3 sequence reads: CASSPRQDLNEQYF. The DNA of the CDR3 is TGTGCCAGCAGCCCCCGACAGGACCTCAATGAGCAGTACTTC.